This entry features one T cell receptor beta chain sequence. Profiled with immunoSEQ multiplex PCR; TCRdb holds only in-frame clones, not every one. The sample includes tens of thousands of clones, approximately 90% of them seen just once. Deletions cut 4 bases from V and 9 bases from J, with 10 bases between. Germline V gives CDR1 LNHDA, CDR2 SQIVND (reference sequence). This CDR3 spans 12 amino acids. The sample is drawn from a study of T cell responses to AZD1222 COVID-19 vaccine. This sequence originates from an adult who received the AZD1222 COVID-19 vaccine. The material was peripheral blood, obtained 28 days after the second AZD1222 dose. V usage is TRBV19 and J usage is TRBJ2-1; D might be TRBD1 (5 bases). In nucleotides, the CDR3 is TGTGCCAGTAGTACGACAGATATTGAGCAGTTCTTC. Amino acid sequence: CASSTTDIEQFF.